The clone carrying this T cell receptor (beta chain) was counted ten times or more. Antigen specificity is unknown. The sample originates from a study of neurological immune-mediated disorders. Study observations and caveats: None of the CDR3 amino acid sequences of expanded clones were shared across subjects, and this suggested private repertoires in all groups. The repertoires of 18 of 34 multiple sclerosis patients were placed by phylogenetic grouping in a single related-CDR3 cluster, which may be a signature.

The CDR3 contains 17 residues. Trimming took 3 bases from V and 4 from J, leaving 21 bases between them. The authors produced cDNA by 5'RACE using 10-nucleotide random UMIs. Over 170 million TCR-beta sequences from 15-18 subjects came from every sequencing run. MiXCR, run by TCRdb on the 5' RACE reads, gives a single entry per CDR3 protein. The repertoire consists of over 50,000 distinct CDR3 sequences, with approximately 3.3% occurring once and the leading ten covering 5.5% to 6.5%. The sequenced material came from PBMCs. The TCR comes from a man aged 35-49 years with multiple sclerosis. V usage is TRBV12-3 or TRBV12-4 and J usage is TRBJ1-1; tentatively, D is TRBD1 (5 bases). CDR3 sequence reads: CASSFKGRDGWGTEAFF. For the CDR3, the DNA is TGTGCCAGCAGTTTTAAAGGAAGGGACGGTTGGGGCACTGAAGCTTTCTTT.